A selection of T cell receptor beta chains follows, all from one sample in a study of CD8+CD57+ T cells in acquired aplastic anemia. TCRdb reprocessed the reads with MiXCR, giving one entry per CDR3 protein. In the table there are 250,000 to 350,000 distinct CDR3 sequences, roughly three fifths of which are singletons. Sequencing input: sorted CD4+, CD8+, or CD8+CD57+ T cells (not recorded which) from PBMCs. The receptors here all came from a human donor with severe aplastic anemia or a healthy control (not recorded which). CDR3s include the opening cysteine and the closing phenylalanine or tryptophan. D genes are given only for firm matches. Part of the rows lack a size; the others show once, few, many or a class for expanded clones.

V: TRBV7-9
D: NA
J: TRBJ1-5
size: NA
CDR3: CASSREVDQPQHF
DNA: TGTGCCAGCAGTAGGGAGGTGGATCAGCCCCAGCATTTT

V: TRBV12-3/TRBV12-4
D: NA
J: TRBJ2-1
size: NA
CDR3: CASSFPAW
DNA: TGTGCCAGCAGTTTTCCAGCCTGG

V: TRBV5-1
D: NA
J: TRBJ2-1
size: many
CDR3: CASSSRGTGNEQFF
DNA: TGCGCCAGCAGCTCCCGGGGCACGGGCAATGAGCAGTTCTTC

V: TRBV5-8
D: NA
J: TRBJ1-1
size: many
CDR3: CASSYQITMNTEAFF
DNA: TGTGCCAGCAGCTATCAGATCACCATGAACACTGAAGCTTTCTTT

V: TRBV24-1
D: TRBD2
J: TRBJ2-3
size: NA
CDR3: CATSDLALIPNGGAAGTQYF
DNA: TGTGCCACCAGTGATTTGGCCCTAATCCCAAACGGGGGGGCAGCTGGTACGCAGTATTTT

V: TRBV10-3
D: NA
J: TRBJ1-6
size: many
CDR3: CAIRNDGYNSPLHF
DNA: TGTGCCATCAGGAACGACGGGTATAATTCACCCCTCCACTTT

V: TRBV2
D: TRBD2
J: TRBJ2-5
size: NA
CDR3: CASSAIAGLRETQYF
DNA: TGTGCCAGCAGTGCAATAGCGGGGTTGAGAGAGACCCAGTACTTC

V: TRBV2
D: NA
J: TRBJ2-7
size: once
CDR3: CASRPEQWREQYF
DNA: TGTGCCAGCAGACCGGAACAGTGGCGCGAGCAGTACTTC

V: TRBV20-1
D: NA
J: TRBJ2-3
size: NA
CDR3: CSARAPSTDTQYF
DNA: TGCAGTGCTAGAGCCCCTAGCACAGATACGCAGTATTTT

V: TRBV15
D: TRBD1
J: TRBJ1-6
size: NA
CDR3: CATRTGNNSPLHF
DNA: TGTGCCACCCGGACAGGGAATAATTCACCCCTCCACTTT

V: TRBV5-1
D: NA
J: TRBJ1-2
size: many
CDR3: CASSLGTGSIYGYTF
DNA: TGCGCCAGCAGCTTGGGGACGGGGAGTATCTATGGCTACACCTTC

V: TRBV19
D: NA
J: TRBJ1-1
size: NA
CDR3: CASQAGLNTEAFF
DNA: TGTGCCAGTCAAGCGGGTCTGAACACTGAAGCTTTCTTT

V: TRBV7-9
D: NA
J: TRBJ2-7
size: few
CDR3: CASSRTQDTSYEQYF
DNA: TGTGCCAGCAGCCGGACGCAAGACACCTCCTACGAGCAGTACTTC

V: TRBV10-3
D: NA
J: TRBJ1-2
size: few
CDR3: CAISESGIPYYGYTF
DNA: TGTGCCATCAGTGAGTCGGGGATCCCATACTATGGCTACACCTTC

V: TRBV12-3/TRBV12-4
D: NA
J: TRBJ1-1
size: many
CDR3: CASSLGQYGVTEAFF
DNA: TGTGCCAGCAGTTTAGGTCAGTATGGAGTCACTGAAGCTTTCTTT

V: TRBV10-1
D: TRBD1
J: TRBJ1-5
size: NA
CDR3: CASSEPIPRDSVSMGNQPQHF
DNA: TGCGCCAGCAGTGAGCCTATCCCCCGGGACAGCGTTTCGATGGGCAATCAGCCCCAGCATTTT

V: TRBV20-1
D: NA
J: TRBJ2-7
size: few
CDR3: CSARNRETHEQYF
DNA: TGCAGTGCTAGAAACCGGGAGACCCACGAGCAGTACTTC

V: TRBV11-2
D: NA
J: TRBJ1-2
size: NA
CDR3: CATGGSPYGYTF
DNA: TGTGCCACCGGGGGCAGCCCCTATGGCTACACCTTC